What follows are 23 T cell receptor beta chains derived from one specimen sequenced in a study of blood T cell repertoires in COVID-19. Here immunoSEQ multiplex PCR was the method, and the copy in TCRdb shows in-frame clones only, minus some. This sample yields 64,000 or so clones, of which 82% are seen a single time; approximately 12% belongs to the top ten. The sample consisted of peripheral blood. Every receptor here comes from a human donor in a cohort sampled during active COVID-19.

The V gene is TRBV5-6, the J gene TRBJ2-1; 11 positions agree with TRBD1. The V gene end was trimmed by 4 bases and the J gene end by 8 bases; junction bases not matched to a gene: 8. CDR3 length: 15 amino acids. Germline-derived CDR1 and CDR2 are SGHDT and YYEEEE. The CDR3 loop is CASSPLAGQGDEQFF. The CDR3 bases are TGTGCCAGCAGCCCTCTCGCGGGACAGGGGGATGAGCAGTTCTTC.

This clone was recorded a few times. The chain couples TRBV2 to TRBJ1-4, with 8 bases lining up with TRBD1. CDR3 length equals 13 residues. The V gene's germline CDR1 is SNHLY and CDR2 FYNNEI. V trimming: 6 bases; J trimming: 9 bases; junction bases outside the gene matches: 6. CDR3 residues: CASRGTGGKKLFF. CDR3 bases: TGTGCCAGCAGGGGGACAGGTGGCAAAAAACTGTTTTTT.

The genes are TRBV10-3 and TRBJ1-1; D is ambiguous. This CDR3 region has 13 residues. V was cut by 3 bases and J by 7 bases, with 12 bases left in between. The germline V gene encodes CDR1 ENHRY and CDR2 SYGVKD. The CDR3 sequence is CAISDLKEIEAFF. The CDR3 region has the DNA TGTGCCATCAGTGATCTAAAAGAAATTGAAGCTTTCTTT.

This rearrangement joins TRBV9 to TRBJ2-2, with 11 bases that match TRBD2. V lost 7 bases to trimming and J lost 2 bases; unmatched junction nucleotides: 7. This CDR3 has 16 amino acids. The V gene's germline CDR1 is SGDLS and CDR2 YYNGEE. The CDR3 is CASGQLAGDNTGELFF. For the CDR3, the DNA is TGTGCCAGCGGTCAACTAGCGGGGGACAACACCGGGGAGCTGTTTTTT.

The chain uses TRBV5-4 and TRBJ2-3, with 12 nucleotides matching TRBD2. V was pared by 2 bases and J by 9 bases, with 4 bases of the junction left unmatched. The CDR3 sequence is 14 residues long. CDR1 and CDR2 from the germline V gene are SGHNT and YYREEE (reference sequence). CDR3 sequence: CASSFLAGGPTQYF. The CDR3, as DNA: TGTGCCAGCAGCTTCCTAGCGGGGGGGCCCACGCAGTATTTT. The whole variable domain, filled in from reference TRBV5-4 and TRBJ2-3, reads ETGVTQSPTHLIKTRGQQVTLRCSSQSGHNTVSWYQQALGQGPQFIFQYYREEENGRGNFPPRFSGLQFPNYSSELNVNALELDDSALYLCASSFLAGGPTQYFGPGTRLTVL.

This clone was counted between two and nine times. This chain joins TRBV19 and TRBJ2-5; TRBD1 aligns across 10 bases. V was clipped by 5 bases and J by 5 bases; unmatched bases: 8. The CDR3 is made up of 15 amino acids. Germline-derived CDR1 and CDR2 are LNHDA and SQIVND (reference sequence). CDR3 nucleotide sequence: TGTGCCAGTAGTCAGGGACAGGGGTATCGTGAGACCCAGTACTTC. Protein product: CASSQGQGYRETQYF.

This chain joins TRBV19 and TRBJ1-6; weak D call: TRBD1 (5 bases). CDR3 length: 14 amino acids. Trimming removed 3 bases from V and 10 bases from J, with 13 bases in between. Germline CDR1 and CDR2: LNHDA and SQIVND (reference sequence). CDR3 nucleotide sequence: TGTGCCAGTAGTATTGGAGGGACGCGATCACCCCTCCACTTT. This codes for CASSIGGTRSPLHF.

The V and J genes are TRBV20-1 and TRBJ2-3, with D possibly being TRBD1 or TRBD2 (6 bases each). Per germline, CDR1 DFQATT and CDR2 SNEGSKA (reference sequence). The CDR3 loop spans 14 amino acids. V was pared by 3 bases and J by 5 bases, with 15 bases between. Here the CDR3 DNA reads TGCAGTGCTAGTGGGGGGCGCGGGTTAGATACGCAGTATTTT. Translating gives CSASGGRGLDTQYF.

This clone was observed once. CDR3 sequence reads: CASSVNTDTQYF. For the CDR3, the DNA is TGTGCCAGCAGCGTTAACACAGATACGCAGTATTTT. The rearrangement joins TRBV9 to TRBJ2-3; no clear D gene. Germline lookup yields CDR1 SGDLS and CDR2 YYNGEE. Trimming stripped 2 bases from V and 2 bases from J, with 3 bases between. This CDR3 is 12 amino acids long.

This clone was counted a few times. The rearrangement links TRBV19 to TRBJ1-6; D is undetermined. This CDR3 has 14 residues. Germline V CDR1 and CDR2: LNHDA, SQIVND (reference sequence). The V end lost 3 bases, the J end lost 9 bases, and 12 bases lay between the germline ends. The CDR3: CASSMGSFASPLHF. The CDR3 DNA follows: TGTGCCAGTAGTATGGGCAGCTTCGCTTCACCCCTCCACTTT. The full variable domain, completed using reference TRBV19 and TRBJ1-6, is DGGITQSPKYLFRKEGQNVTLSCEQNLNHDAMYWYRQDPGQGLRLIYYSQIVNDFQKGDIAEGYSVSREKKESFPLTVTSAQKNPTAFYLCASSMGSFASPLHFGNGTRLTVT.

The V gene is TRBV9, the J gene TRBJ1-1, with a weak D call TRBD1 (6 bases). Trimming removed 3 bases from V and 6 bases from J, with 21 bases in between. The CDR3 extends over 16 amino acids. In germline, CDR1 is SGDLS, CDR2 YYNGEE. In DNA, the CDR3 is TGTGCCAGCAGCGGGCGGGCGGGGGCGGATAACGCTGAAGCTTTCTTT. Amino acids: CASSGRAGADNAEAFF.

The chain combines TRBV9 with TRBJ2-5; D is uncertain. The CDR3 totals 12 residues. Trimming stripped 2 bases from V and 0 bases from J, with 2 bases between. Germline CDR1 SGDLS, CDR2 YYNGEE. CDR3 region: CASSVNQETQYF. CDR3 sequence (DNA): TGTGCCAGCAGCGTTAACCAAGAGACCCAGTACTTC.

This clone was counted a single time. The chain combines TRBV18 with TRBJ1-2; 10 positions match TRBD1. CDR1 is KGHSH, CDR2 LQKENI, per germline. The CDR3 has 14 residues. The V and J ends lost 4 bases and 3 bases, in that order; junction bases with no gene match: 2. The CDR3 loop reads CASSQGQGYYGYTF. CDR3 DNA sequence: TGTGCCAGCTCACAGGGACAGGGGTACTATGGCTACACCTTC.

This clone occurred once. The chain is built from TRBV7-2 and TRBJ1-2; 7 bases are a match to TRBD1. V was clipped by 4 bases and J by 8 bases; unmatched bases: 16. Per germline, CDR1 SGHTA and CDR2 FQGNSA. The CDR3 loop spans 16 amino acids. The CDR3 here is CASSSLSTGQPLGYTF. The CDR3 DNA sequence: TGTGCCAGCAGCTCCCTCTCGACGGGACAGCCCCTAGGCTACACCTTC.

The chain joins TRBV6-4 to TRBJ1-2; a weak D match, TRBD1 (6 bases). This CDR3 is 14 amino acids long. Germline V gene sequence: CDR1 MRHNA, CDR2 SNTAGT. V gave up 1 base and J gave up 8 bases, with 14 bases separating them. This CDR3 is CASSDFYRDNGYTF. The CDR3 DNA sequence: TGTGCCAGCAGTGACTTCTACCGGGACAACGGCTACACCTTC.

The rearrangement uses TRBV7-6 and TRBJ2-1; TRBD2 matches at 13 bases. This CDR3 contains 15 residues. V was clipped by 5 bases and J by 8 bases; unmatched bases: 6. The germline V gene encodes CDR1 SGHVS and CDR2 FNYEAQ. The CDR3 here is CASSMGTSGADEQFF. The CDR3, as DNA: TGTGCCAGCAGCATGGGGACTAGCGGGGCCGATGAGCAGTTCTTC.

The chain uses TRBV3-1 (or the pseudogene TRBV3-2) and TRBJ2-7; the D gene is possibly TRBD1 (5 bases). CDR1 and CDR2 from the germline V gene are LGHDT and YNNKEL (reference sequence). This CDR3 spans 15 amino acids. The V end was cut by 3 bases, the J end by 2 bases, with 14 bases between. In nucleotides, the CDR3 is TGTGCCAGCAGCCATTCAGGGTCCTCAACCTACGAGCAGTACTTC. Protein sequence: CASSHSGSSTYEQYF.

This chain links TRBV13 with TRBJ2-1, with D tentatively TRBD1 (6 bases). V was cut by 4 bases and J by 4 bases, with 23 bases left in between. This CDR3 is 18 amino acids long. In germline, CDR1 is PRHDT, CDR2 FYEKMQ (reference sequence). CDR3 amino acids: CASSSLFYRDKRYNEQFF. CDR3 in DNA: TGTGCCAGCAGCTCCCTCTTTTATCGGGACAAGAGGTACAATGAGCAGTTCTTC.

The sample holds one count of this clone. This sequence joins TRBV27 and TRBJ2-1; D is unresolved. V was pared by 3 bases and J by 0 bases, with 6 bases between. The CDR3 runs to 14 residues. Germline V gene lookup returns CDR1 MNHEY and CDR2 SMNVEV (reference sequence). Here the CDR3 DNA reads TGTGCCAGCAGTTTTGACAACTCCTACAATGAGCAGTTCTTC. Amino acids: CASSFDNSYNEQFF.

The rearrangement links TRBV6-5 to TRBJ1-4, with a tentative D call TRBD1 (6 bases). This CDR3 is built from 13 residues. V was clipped by 6 bases and J by 8 bases, with 13 bases between them. The germline V gene encodes CDR1 MNHEY and CDR2 SVGAGI. In DNA form, the CDR3 reads TGTGCCAGCAGAACAGGGTTTGGGGAAAAACTGTTTTTT. This gives the protein CASRTGFGEKLFF.

The J gene is TRBJ2-5, the V gene TRBV21-1; the listed D gene, TRBD1, was not tested against the DNA. TRBV21-1 is described as a pseudogene. This CDR3 region has 15 residues. The DNA of the CDR3 is TGTGCCAGCAGCAAAGAAGGACAGGGTAAAGAGACCCAGTACTTC. As protein: CASSKEGQGKETQYF.

There are many counts of this clone. This rearrangement joins TRBV7-2 to TRBJ1-2, with TRBD1 as a possible D gene (6 bases). This CDR3 region has 19 residues. Trimming took off 1 base at V and 2 bases at J, with 23 bases between the two ends. The germline CDR1 and CDR2 sequences are SGHTA and FQGNSA. The CDR3 region has the DNA TGTGCCAGCAGCTTAGGTCGTAGCGCCCAACCGACAGGAAACTATGGCTACACCTTC. Its translation is CASSLGRSAQPTGNYGYTF. Drawing the rest from reference TRBV7-2 and TRBJ1-2, the complete variable domain is GAGVSQSPSNKVTEKGKDVELRCDPISGHTALYWYRQSLGQGLEFLIYFQGNSAPDKSGLPSDRFSAERTGGSVSTLTIQRTQQEDSAVYLCASSLGRSAQPTGNYGYTFGSGTRLTVV.

The V gene is TRBV29-1, the J gene TRBJ1-1, with D tentatively TRBD1 (5 bases). V was pared by 4 bases and J by 0 bases, with 9 bases between. The germline V gene encodes CDR1 SQVTM and CDR2 ANQGSEA. The CDR3 length is 13 residues. In nucleotides, the CDR3 is TGCAGCGTTGTTGGGGGGGTGAACACTGAAGCTTTCTTT. It yields the protein CSVVGGVNTEAFF.